The subject of this entry is one T cell receptor (beta chain). Its antigen is still unknown. The sample holds other DNA sequences that translate to the same CDR3. The sample originates from a study of shared clonotypes between healthy human individuals. General study results and limits: As a rule, naive subsets had a larger estimated richness than memory subsets. With several donors compared, 4.5% to 6.5% of naive CD4 clonotypes were shared.

The authors split each subset's genomic DNA evenly across several immunoSEQ plates. Some clones are missing from TCRdb's copy, which holds only in-frame ones; the method was immunoSEQ multiplex PCR. The repertoire holds some 2.1 million clones, with about 94% as singletons. This CDR3 has 15 residues. Germline trimming cut 6 bases from V and 0 bases from J; bases unmatched to any gene: 4. Germline V gene sequence: CDR1 MDHEN, CDR2 SYDVKM. It was CD45RO-negative cells, positively selected for CCR7, that made up naive CD8 cells, with terminally differentiated effector memory CD45RA+ cells excluded. This sequence originates from a man younger than 30 in good health. Some clones in this sample may be carry-over from other donors' samples. Specimen: naive CD8+ T cells from PBMCs. The rearrangement links TRBV28 to TRBJ2-1; 8 bases line up with TRBD1. CDR3 DNA: TGTGCCAGCAGCCACAGGGGGAGCTCCTACAATGAGCAGTTCTTC. Its protein product is CASSHRGSSYNEQFF.